This T cell receptor (beta chain) stems from a study of blood T cell repertoires in COVID-19. In the study overall: Researchers got acute and convalescent COVID-19 samples from the United States, Italy and Spain. T cells, B-cell-depleted T cells, or PBMCs provided the cDNA or gDNA that served as material.

This clone came up a few times. V dropped 8 bases and J dropped 7 bases, with 11 bases sitting between them. The CDR3 extends over 12 amino acids. Germline V gives CDR1 MDHEN, CDR2 SYDVKM. Original processing methods: It was from reference gene primer amplification that nucleated cell counts were estimated. Profiled with immunoSEQ multiplex PCR; TCRdb holds only in-frame clones, not every one. V and J calls and clone size are copied from that table; D and trimming were computed from the DNA. The repertoire holds roughly 190,000 clones, with roughly 82% as singletons. This receptor was identified in a woman aged 60 to 75 with COVID-19, enrolled during active disease. Sequenced sample: peripheral blood. V gene TRBV28 combines with J gene TRBJ2-2; D is ambiguous. The DNA for the CDR3 is TGTGCCAGCGAACCTACCGGCGGGGAGCTGTTTTTT. Amino acids: CASEPTGGELFF.